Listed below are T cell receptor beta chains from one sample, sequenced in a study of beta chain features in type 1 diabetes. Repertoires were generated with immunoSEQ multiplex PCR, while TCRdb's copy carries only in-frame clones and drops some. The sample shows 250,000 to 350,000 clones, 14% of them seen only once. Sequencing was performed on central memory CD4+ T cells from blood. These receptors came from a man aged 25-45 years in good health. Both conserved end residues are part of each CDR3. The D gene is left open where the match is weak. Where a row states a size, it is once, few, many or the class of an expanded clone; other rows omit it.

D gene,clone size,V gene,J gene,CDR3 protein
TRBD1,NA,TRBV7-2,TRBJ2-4,CASSLAGTGVVKNIQYF
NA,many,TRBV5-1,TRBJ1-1,CASSKGQVVDTEAFF
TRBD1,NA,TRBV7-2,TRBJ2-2,CASSFTDRGGAGELFF
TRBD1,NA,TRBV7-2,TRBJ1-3,CASSLVTGRGTGNTIYF
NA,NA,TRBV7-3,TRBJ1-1,CASSFGVGGTEAFF
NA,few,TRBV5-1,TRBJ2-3,CASSLVPGPGTDTQYF
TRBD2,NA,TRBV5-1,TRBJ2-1,CASSSLGLAVNKGGNEQFF
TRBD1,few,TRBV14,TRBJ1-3,CASSPWTGGGNTIYF
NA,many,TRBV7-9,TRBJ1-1,CASSLPRTDKKAFF
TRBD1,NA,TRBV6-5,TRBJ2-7,CASSYSTGGSYEQYF
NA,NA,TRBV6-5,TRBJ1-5,CASQGQQGNQPQHF
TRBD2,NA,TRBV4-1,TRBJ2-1,CASSGRTSGGFIFF
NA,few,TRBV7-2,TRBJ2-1,CASSLARGTGYFNEQFF
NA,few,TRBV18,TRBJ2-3,CASSPRGSADTQYF
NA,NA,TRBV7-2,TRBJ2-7,CASSVPGRKVSYEQYF
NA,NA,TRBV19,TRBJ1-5,CASSINRGGQPQHF
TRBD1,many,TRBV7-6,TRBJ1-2,CASSPDRDYGYTF
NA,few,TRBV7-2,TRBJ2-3,CASSPTPTDTQYF
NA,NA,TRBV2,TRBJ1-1,CASSAEMNTEAFF
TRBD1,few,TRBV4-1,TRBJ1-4,CASSRSGTGYEKLFF
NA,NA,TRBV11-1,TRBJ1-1,CASSPGRNTEAFF
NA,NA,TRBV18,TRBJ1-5,CASSDSTVQPQHF
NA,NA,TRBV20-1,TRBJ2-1,CSAAGGNEQFF
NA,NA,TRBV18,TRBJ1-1,CASSEQSHTEAFF
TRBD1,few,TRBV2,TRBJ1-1,CASSTSDRGLAFF
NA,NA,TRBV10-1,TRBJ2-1,CASSRADVDGEQFF
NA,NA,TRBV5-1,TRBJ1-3,CASAPEISGNTIYF
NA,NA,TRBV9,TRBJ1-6,CASSPEGRVESPLHF
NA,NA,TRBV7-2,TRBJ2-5,CASSVRGGETQYF
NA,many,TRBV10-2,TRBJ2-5,CASSDRRGARETQYF
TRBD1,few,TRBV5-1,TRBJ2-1,CASRAGTGGLHSYNEQFF
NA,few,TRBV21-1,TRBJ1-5,CASSHSNRVPGVQPQHF
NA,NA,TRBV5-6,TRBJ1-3,CASSFSSGNTIYF
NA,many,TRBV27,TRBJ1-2,CASSLYPPTGQGYTF
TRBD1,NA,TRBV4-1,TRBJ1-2,CASSESGTGAYGYTF
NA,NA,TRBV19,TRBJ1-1,CASSIAGRNTEAFF
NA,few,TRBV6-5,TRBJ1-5,CASSGQNNQPQHF
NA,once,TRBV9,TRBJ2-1,CASTLEGGGYNEQFF
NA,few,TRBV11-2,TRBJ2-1,CASSLAGTYNEQFF